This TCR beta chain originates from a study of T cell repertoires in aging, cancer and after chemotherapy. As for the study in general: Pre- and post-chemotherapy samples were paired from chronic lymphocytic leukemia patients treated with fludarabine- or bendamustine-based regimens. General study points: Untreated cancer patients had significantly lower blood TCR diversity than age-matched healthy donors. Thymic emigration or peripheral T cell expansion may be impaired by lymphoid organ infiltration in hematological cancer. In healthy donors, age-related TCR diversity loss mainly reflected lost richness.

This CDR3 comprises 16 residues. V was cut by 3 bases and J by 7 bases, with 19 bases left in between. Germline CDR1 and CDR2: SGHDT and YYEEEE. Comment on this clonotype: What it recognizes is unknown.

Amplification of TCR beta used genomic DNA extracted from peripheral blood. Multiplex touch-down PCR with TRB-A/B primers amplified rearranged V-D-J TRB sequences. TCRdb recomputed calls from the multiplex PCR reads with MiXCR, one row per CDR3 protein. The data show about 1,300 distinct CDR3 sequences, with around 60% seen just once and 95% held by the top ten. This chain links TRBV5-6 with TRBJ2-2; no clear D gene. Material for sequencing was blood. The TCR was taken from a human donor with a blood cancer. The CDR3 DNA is TGTGCCAGCAGCTCCCCCTTTAGGGCGGAAATCGGGGAGCTGTTTTTT. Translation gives CASSSPFRAEIGELFF.